The 2 T cell receptor beta chains listed next were all sequenced from one sample in a study. Each CDR3 protein is one row after TCRdb ran MiXCR on the RT-PCR reads. The sample includes about 680,000 distinct CDR3 sequences, approximately 15% of them seen just once. The specimen was memory CD4+ T cells from blood. The receptor set was obtained from a female donor in good health, serving as a healthy control.

The rearrangement uses TRBV19 and TRBJ1-1, with 10 positions matching TRBD1. V lost 7 bases, J lost 5 bases, and 4 bases stayed unmatched. The CDR3 spans 13 residues. Germline V lookup: CDR1 LNHDA, CDR2 SQIVND (reference sequence). The CDR3 here is CASKGTGETEAFF. CDR3 coding DNA: TGTGCCAGTAAAGGGACAGGGGAGACTGAAGCTTTCTTT.

V is TRBV12-3 or TRBV12-4 and J is TRBJ1-1, with D maybe TRBD1 (5 bases). The CDR3 consists of 13 residues. V lost 11 bases, J lost 1 base, and 14 bases lay in between. CDR3 nucleotides: TGTGCCCGCCGGGGAGGGGAGAACACTGAAGCTTTCTTT. Translating gives CARRGGENTEAFF.